This TCR beta chain was documented in a study of blood T cell repertoires in COVID-19. Across the whole study: T cells, B-cell-depleted T cells, or PBMCs supplied cDNA or gDNA.

In the original analysis: For nucleated cells, counts were estimated from reference gene primer amplification. The repertoire was sequenced with immunoSEQ multiplex PCR; TCRdb's copy has only in-frame clones and lacks some. V and J calls and clone size are those listed in that table; D and trimming were worked out from the DNA. Of about 83,000 clones in the sample, more than 75% were seen once. The V gene end was trimmed by 4 bases and the J gene end by 3 bases; junction bases not matched to a gene: 19. The length of the CDR3 is 20 residues. Germline lookup yields CDR1 SGHVS and CDR2 FQNEAQ. A note on this clone: Other DNA sequences from this sample encode an identical CDR3 as well.

The V and J genes are TRBV7-8 and TRBJ2-7; 12 bases are shared with TRBD2. The sequence came from an elderly woman with active or convalescent COVID-19. The specimen was peripheral blood. CDR3 residues: CASSSLGLAGGSQSLYEQYF. CDR3 bases: TGTGCCAGCAGCTCCCTGGGGCTAGCGGGGGGGTCCCAATCCCTCTACGAGCAGTACTTC.